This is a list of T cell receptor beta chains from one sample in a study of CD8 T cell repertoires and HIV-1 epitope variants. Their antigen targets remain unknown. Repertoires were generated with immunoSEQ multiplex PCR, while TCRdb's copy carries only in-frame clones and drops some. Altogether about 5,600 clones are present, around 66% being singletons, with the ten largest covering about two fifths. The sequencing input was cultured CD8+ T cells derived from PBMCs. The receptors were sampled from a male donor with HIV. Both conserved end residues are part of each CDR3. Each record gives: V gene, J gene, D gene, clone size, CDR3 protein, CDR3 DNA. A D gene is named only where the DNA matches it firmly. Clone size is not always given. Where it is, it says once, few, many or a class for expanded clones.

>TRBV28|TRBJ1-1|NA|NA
CASITSMDVEAFF
TGTGCCAGCATCACGTCCATGGACGTTGAAGCTTTCTTT
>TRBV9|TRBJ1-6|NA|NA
CASSVGGSDNSPLHF
TGTGCCAGCAGCGTAGGTGGCTCCGATAATTCACCCCTCCACTTT
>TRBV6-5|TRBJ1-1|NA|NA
CASSYNAFGPVTEAFF
TGTGCCAGCAGTTACAACGCCTTCGGGCCAGTCACTGAAGCTTTCTTT
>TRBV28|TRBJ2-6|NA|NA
CASGTPLGANVLTF
TGTGCCAGCGGGACTCCCTTAGGGGCCAACGTCCTGACTTTC
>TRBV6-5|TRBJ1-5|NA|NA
CASSYRSAGPFQPQHF
TGTGCCAGCAGTTACCGGTCGGCCGGACCCTTTCAGCCCCAGCATTTT
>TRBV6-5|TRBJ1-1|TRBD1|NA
CASSWGTGRTEAFF
TGTGCCAGCAGTTGGGGGACAGGGCGCACTGAAGCTTTCTTT
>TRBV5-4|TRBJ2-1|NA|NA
CASSFLRGDEQFF
TGTGCCAGCAGTTTCCTCAGAGGGGATGAGCAGTTCTTC
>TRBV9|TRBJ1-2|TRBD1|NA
CASSVEDRGSGYTF
TGTGCCAGCAGCGTGGAGGACAGGGGCAGCGGCTACACCTTC
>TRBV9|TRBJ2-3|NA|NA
CASSVSSGEGADTQYF
TGTGCCAGCAGCGTATCTAGCGGAGAGGGGGCAGATACGCAGTATTTT
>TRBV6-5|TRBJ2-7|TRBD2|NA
CASSHRTSGRNEQYF
TGTGCCAGCAGTCACCGTACTAGCGGGAGGAACGAGCAGTACTTC
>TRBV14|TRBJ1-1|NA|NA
CASSPSGNRRAFF
TGTGCCAGCAGCCCTTCAGGGAATCGCCGAGCTTTCTTT
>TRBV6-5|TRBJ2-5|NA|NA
CASTSRETQYF
TGTGCCAGCACCTCCCGGGAGACCCAGTACTTC
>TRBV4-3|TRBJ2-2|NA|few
CASSQDGNTGELFF
TGCGCCAGCAGCCAAGATGGGAACACCGGGGAGCTGTTTTTT
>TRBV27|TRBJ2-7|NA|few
CASSSLLSGIVYEQYF
TGTGCCAGCAGTTCTCTCCTTTCTGGGATCGTCTACGAGCAGTACTTC
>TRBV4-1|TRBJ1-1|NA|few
CASSQSGGVTEAFF
TGCGCCAGCAGCCAATCGGGTGGGGTCACTGAAGCTTTCTTT
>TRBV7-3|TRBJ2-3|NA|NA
CASSTYPTSRTDTQYF
TGTGCCAGCAGCACTTACCCAACTAGCCGCACAGATACGCAGTATTTT
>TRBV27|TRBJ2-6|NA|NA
CATQSTTTANSGANVLTF
TGTGCCACCCAATCCACAACTACTGCGAACTCTGGGGCCAACGTCCTGACTTTC
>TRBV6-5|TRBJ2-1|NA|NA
CASMGRPGYNEQFF
TGTGCCAGCATGGGGCGTCCGGGGTACAATGAGCAGTTCTTC
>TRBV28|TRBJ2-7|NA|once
CASSSNYEQYF
TGTGCCAGCAGTTCCAACTACGAGCAGTACTTC
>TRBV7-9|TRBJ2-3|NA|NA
CASSSLKRSTDTQYF
TGTGCCAGCAGTTCTCTAAAGCGGAGCACAGATACGCAGTATTTT
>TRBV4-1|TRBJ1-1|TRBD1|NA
CASSQGTGAEAFF
TGCGCCAGCAGCCAAGGGACAGGGGCTGAAGCTTTCTTT
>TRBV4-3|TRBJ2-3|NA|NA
CASSQDRAGDTDTQYF
TGCGCCAGCAGCCAAGATAGGGCAGGGGACACAGATACGCAGTATTTT
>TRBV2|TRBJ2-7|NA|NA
CASSEAWGASYEQYF
TGTGCCAGCAGTGAAGCGTGGGGGGCCAGCTACGAGCAGTACTTC
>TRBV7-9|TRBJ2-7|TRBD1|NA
CASSEIQGAINEQYF
TGTGCCAGCAGCGAGATTCAGGGGGCGATCAACGAGCAGTACTTC
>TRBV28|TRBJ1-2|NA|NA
CASSLYPPDLNYGYTF
TGTGCCAGCAGTTTGTATCCTCCAGACCTTAACTATGGCTACACCTTC
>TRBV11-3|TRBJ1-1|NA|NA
CASSSGRVSEAFF
TGTGCCAGCAGTTCAGGTCGGGTTTCTGAAGCTTTCTTT
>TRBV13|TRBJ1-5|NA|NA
CASSLQGGQPQHF
TGTGCCAGCAGCTTACAGGGAGGTCAGCCCCAGCATTTT
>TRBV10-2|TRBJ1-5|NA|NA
CASRGGESNQPQHF
TGCGCCAGCAGGGGGGGGGAGAGCAATCAGCCCCAGCATTTT
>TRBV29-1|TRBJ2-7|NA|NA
CSASARGRIHEQYF
TGCAGCGCCTCTGCCAGGGGGAGGATACACGAGCAGTACTTC
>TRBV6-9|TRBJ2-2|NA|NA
CASSSDSTGELFF
TGTGCCAGCAGCTCGGACAGCACCGGGGAGCTGTTTTTT
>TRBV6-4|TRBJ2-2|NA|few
CASSAGDTGELFF
TGTGCCAGCAGTGCAGGGGACACCGGGGAGCTGTTTTTT
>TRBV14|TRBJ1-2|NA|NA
CASSQLEGPYGYTF
TGTGCCAGCAGCCAACTAGAGGGGCCCTATGGCTACACCTTC
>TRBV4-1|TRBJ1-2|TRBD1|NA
CASSQSDRDYGYTF
TGCGCCAGCAGCCAGTCAGACAGGGACTATGGCTACACCTTC
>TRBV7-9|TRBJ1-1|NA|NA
CASSLPPFPEAFF
TGTGCCAGCAGCTTACCTCCTTTTCCTGAAGCTTTCTTT
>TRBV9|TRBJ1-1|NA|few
CASSPGGLADTEAFF
TGTGCCAGCAGCCCCGGGGGACTGGCGGACACTGAAGCTTTCTTT
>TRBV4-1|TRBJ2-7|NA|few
CASSQELVAYEQYF
TGCGCCAGCAGCCAAGAACTAGTGGCCTACGAGCAGTACTTC